Below, 26 T cell receptor beta chains from the same sample are listed, as sequenced in a study of long-term antiretroviral therapy in people with HIV. The assay, immunoSEQ v3.0, was run at survey level. Assay used: immunoSEQ multiplex PCR; TCRdb lists only in-frame clones, some missing. Of approximately 27,000 clones in the sample, 90% are singletons; the top ten hold about 4.5%. Source: unsorted PBMCs, taken 5 to 5.5 years after starting antiretroviral therapy. The receptors here all came from a woman aged 40 to 49 with HIV.

This rearrangement joins TRBV5-6 to TRBJ1-1; 7 bases match TRBD1. Germline trimming cut 4 bases from V and 4 bases from J; bases unmatched to any gene: 4. The CDR3 runs to 13 residues. Germline V CDR1 and CDR2: SGHDT, YYEEEE. This CDR3 reads CASSVPGGTEAFF. DNA for the CDR3: TGTGCCAGCAGCGTTCCAGGGGGCACTGAAGCTTTCTTT.

Only a few counts were recorded for this clone. The genes are TRBV7-9 and TRBJ2-1, with 12 bases identical to TRBD2. This CDR3 is built from 14 residues. CDR1 and CDR2 from the germline V gene are SEHNR and FQNEAQ (reference sequence). Trimming cost V 6 bases and J 12 bases; bases outside gene matches: 9. The CDR3 coding sequence is TGTGCCAGCAGTTCCAGGACTAGCGGGGAGAGGCAGTTCTTC. The encoded protein is CASSSRTSGERQFF.

The chain recombines TRBV5-6 with TRBJ2-7; 7 nucleotides agree with TRBD1. Germline V lookup: CDR1 SGHDT, CDR2 YYEEEE. V was pared by 4 bases and J by 3 bases, with 7 bases of the junction left unmatched. This CDR3 spans 14 amino acids. The CDR3 sequence: CASSGDRAVYEQYF. CDR3 nucleotide sequence: TGTGCCAGCAGCGGCGACAGGGCTGTCTACGAGCAGTACTTC.

This chain joins TRBV30 and TRBJ1-1; TRBD1 is a possible D gene (6 bases). V was trimmed by 5 bases and J by 5 bases, leaving 12 bases between them. This CDR3 region has 12 residues. CDR1 and CDR2 from the germline V gene are GTSNPN and SVGIG (reference sequence). CDR3 nucleotide sequence: TGTGCCTGGGGGCAGGGGAAGACTGAAGCTTTCTTT. Translating gives CAWGQGKTEAFF.

The count of this clone is one. V gene TRBV19 combines with J gene TRBJ2-1, with 7 bases aligning to TRBD2. Trimming at V came to 5 bases and at J to 1 base, leaving 11 bases not matched to a gene. The CDR3 loop spans 17 amino acids. CDR1 and CDR2 from the germline V gene are LNHDA and SQIVND (reference sequence). The CDR3 DNA reads TGTGCCAGTAGTTCCGCTAGCGGAGGGAGGTCCTACAATGAGCAGTTCTTC. It is translated as CASSSASGGRSYNEQFF. Based on the CDR3 plus reference TRBV19 and TRBJ2-1, the full variable domain is DGGITQSPKYLFRKEGQNVTLSCEQNLNHDAMYWYRQDPGQGLRLIYYSQIVNDFQKGDIAEGYSVSREKKESFPLTVTSAQKNPTAFYLCASSSASGGRSYNEQFFGPGTRLTVL.

The chain joins TRBV21-1 to TRBJ2-5. TRBV21-1 is labeled a pseudogene. This CDR3 spans 16 amino acids. CDR3 bases: TGTGCCAGCAGCTGCCCGGACCCTACCCTCGGTATGACCCAGTACTTC. Encoded protein: CASSCPDPTLGMTQYF.

This chain joins TRBV6-4 and TRBJ1-1, with TRBD1 identical over 7 bases. Germline V gives CDR1 MRHNA, CDR2 SNTAGT. This CDR3 spans 14 amino acids. V dropped 0 bases and J dropped 9; count of bases not matched to a gene: 7. CDR3 coding DNA: TGTGCCAGCAGTGACTCCCTTCGACAGGGTCAAGCTTTCTTT. Translating gives CASSDSLRQGQAFF.

The rearrangement uses TRBV30 and TRBJ1-4; the D is unclear. There are 14 residues in the CDR3. V lost 4 bases, J lost 0 bases, and 9 bases lay in between. The germline V gene has CDR1 GTSNPN and CDR2 SVGIG (reference sequence). As DNA, the CDR3 is TGTGCCTGGAACCCGGGGACAACTAATGAAAAACTGTTTTTT. The encoded protein is CAWNPGTTNEKLFF.

V is TRBV7-2 and J is TRBJ2-1; a weak D match, TRBD1 (5 bases). Deletions cut 3 bases from V and 8 bases from J, with 11 bases between. Germline V gene lookup returns CDR1 SGHTA and CDR2 FQGNSA. CDR3 length equals 13 residues. This CDR3 is CASSLDKMDEQFF. As DNA, the CDR3 is TGTGCCAGCAGCTTGGACAAGATGGATGAGCAGTTCTTC. Full variable domain (outside the CDR3, taken from reference TRBV7-2 and TRBJ2-1): GAGVSQSPSNKVTEKGKDVELRCDPISGHTALYWYRQSLGQGLEFLIYFQGNSAPDKSGLPSDRFSAERTGGSVSTLTIQRTQQEDSAVYLCASSLDKMDEQFFGPGTRLTVL.

The chain uses TRBV29-1 and TRBJ1-1; 8 nucleotides match TRBD1. The V segment lost 3 bases and the J segment 10 bases; nucleotides outside the gene matches: 25. Per germline, CDR1 SQVTM and CDR2 ANQGSEA. This CDR3 comprises 18 residues. The CDR3 spells CSVEGTRGYLGQGAAAFF. CDR3 in DNA: TGCAGCGTTGAGGGAACTAGGGGGTATCTAGGACAGGGAGCAGCAGCTTTCTTT.

V is TRBV9 and J is TRBJ2-1; TRBD2 agrees at 9 bases. The V gene's germline CDR1 is SGDLS and CDR2 YYNGEE. There are 15 residues in the CDR3. The junction had 2 bases not matched to a gene; V was cut back by 3 bases and J by 1 base. Here the CDR3 DNA reads TGTGCCAGCAGCGCGCTAGCGGGGTCCTACAATGAGCAGTTCTTC. Amino acid sequence: CASSALAGSYNEQFF.

V is TRBV11-2 and J is TRBJ1-1, with 11 bases aligning to TRBD1. The germline V gene has CDR1 SGHAT and CDR2 FQNNGV. The trim removed 5 bases at V and 3 bases at J, leaving 2 bases unmatched. CDR3 size: 14 residues. CDR3 sequence: CASSRGQGDTEAFF. In nucleotides, the CDR3 is TGTGCCAGCAGCCGGGGACAGGGGGACACTGAAGCTTTCTTT.

The genes are TRBV14 and TRBJ2-7, with D possibly TRBD1 on 5 matching bases. Trimming removed 1 base at V and 1 base at J, with 11 bases between. The CDR3 is 15 residues long. CDR1 and CDR2 (germline): SGHDN, FVKESK. CDR3 sequence reads: CASSQGFQGSYEQYF. In DNA, the CDR3 is TGTGCCAGCAGCCAAGGTTTCCAGGGTTCCTACGAGCAGTACTTC.

The V gene is TRBV5-6, the J gene TRBJ2-7, with 7 bases matching TRBD1. Germline values: CDR1 SGHDT, CDR2 YYEEEE. The CDR3 contains 13 residues. With V trimmed by 6 bases and J by 3 bases, 6 bases remained unmatched. CDR3: CASTAYRGYEQYF. In DNA form, the CDR3 reads TGTGCCAGCACCGCTTACAGGGGCTACGAGCAGTACTTC.

This chain links TRBV6-5 with TRBJ1-1; D is ambiguous. The V and J ends lost 2 bases and 3 bases respectively, with 10 bases between them. There are 14 residues in the CDR3. Germline loops: CDR1 MNHEY, CDR2 SVGAGI. In DNA, the CDR3 is TGTGCCAGCAGTTACGATGGGGAGTACACTGAAGCTTTCTTT. Its protein is CASSYDGEYTEAFF.

V is TRBV29-1 and J is TRBJ2-1, with 8 bases that match TRBD2. Trimming cost V 5 bases and J 5 bases; bases outside gene matches: 8. The CDR3 is 14 amino acids. CDR1 and CDR2 from the germline V gene are SQVTM and ANQGSEA. The CDR3 protein is CSVLSGRANNEQFF. The CDR3 region has the DNA TGCAGCGTTTTAAGCGGGAGAGCGAACAATGAGCAGTTCTTC.

J is TRBJ1-2 and V is TRBV7-2; D possibly corresponds to TRBD1 (6 bases). Per germline, CDR1 SGHTA and CDR2 FQGNSA. Trimming removed 4 bases at V and 4 bases at J, with 10 bases between. This CDR3 has 13 amino acids. The CDR3 DNA sequence: TGTGCCAGCAGCTCCCGACAGGTCTATGGCTACACCTTC. Translating it yields CASSSRQVYGYTF.

The chain employs TRBV15 and TRBJ2-1; 7 bases line up with TRBD2. Trimming removed 0 bases from V and 5 bases from J; junction bases left unmatched: 7. The length of the CDR3 is 16 residues. From germline, CDR1 is LNHNV and CDR2 YYDKDF (reference sequence). The CDR3 loop reads CATSREFGLGNNEQFF. The CDR3 DNA reads as TGTGCCACCAGCAGAGAGTTCGGACTAGGGAACAATGAGCAGTTCTTC.

The chain uses TRBV27 and TRBJ1-1; D remains unclear. The CDR3 covers 15 residues. Between the trimmed V and J ends, which lost 6 bases and 6 bases, there was a span of 20 bases. The V gene's germline CDR1 is MNHEY and CDR2 SMNVEV (reference sequence). CDR3 nucleotide sequence: TGTGCCAGCAGCGCAGGTCTCCTAGCGCTCGCTGAAGCTTTCTTT. It translates to CASSAGLLALAEAFF.

This clone was seen just once. This chain uses TRBV9 with TRBJ1-5; D gene unclear. CDR3 length equals 13 residues. V was shortened by 5 bases and J by 5 bases, with 11 bases between the two germline ends. Germline V gene data show CDR1 as SGDLS and CDR2 as YYNGEE. CDR3 bases: TGTGCCAGCAGTTCAGGCCGGGATCAGCCCCAGCATTTT. It is translated as CASSSGRDQPQHF.

The J gene is TRBJ2-3, the V gene TRBV5-1; no definite D call. The V and J ends lost 6 bases and 4 bases respectively, with 15 bases between them. The CDR3 is 14 residues long. Germline V CDR1 and CDR2: SGHRS, YFSETQ. For the CDR3, the DNA is TGCGCCAGCACGTGGGTGGGTTTCGCAGATACGCAGTATTTT. It encodes CASTWVGFADTQYF. Variable domain in full (rest from reference TRBV5-1 and TRBJ2-3): KAGVTQTPRYLIKTRGQQVTLSCSPISGHRSVSWYQQTPGQGLQFLFEYFSETQRNKGNFPGRFSGRQFSNSRSEMNVSTLELGDSALYLCASTWVGFADTQYFGPGTRLTVL.

This clone was seen once. The V and J genes are TRBV2 and TRBJ2-3, with 7 positions matching TRBD2. CDR1 and CDR2 (germline): SNHLY, FYNNEI. The V and J ends lost 5 bases and 3 bases, in that order; junction bases with no gene match: 8. The CDR3 spans 15 residues. The chain's CDR3 is CASSLGLGGTDTQYF. CDR3 DNA: TGTGCCAGCAGTCTAGGACTCGGGGGGACAGATACGCAGTATTTT.

This rearrangement joins TRBV18 to TRBJ2-1, with 8 positions matching TRBD1. The V and J ends lost 3 bases and 3 bases, in that order; junction bases with no gene match: 7. This CDR3 has 16 amino acids. Per the germline V gene, CDR1 is KGHSH and CDR2 is LQKENI. The CDR3 DNA reads TGTGCCAGCTCACCGTACTTACAGGGGGACTACAATGAGCAGTTCTTC. Protein sequence: CASSPYLQGDYNEQFF.

J is TRBJ2-2 and V is TRBV5-1; TRBD2 aligns across 9 bases. The germline CDR1 and CDR2 sequences are SGHRS and YFSETQ. V dropped 4 bases and J dropped 4; count of bases not matched to a gene: 5. The CDR3 covers 15 residues. The CDR3 DNA follows: TGCGCCAGCAGCCATGGACTAGCGAGCACCGGGGAGCTGTTTTTT. Encoded protein: CASSHGLASTGELFF.

This clone was counted once. The genes are TRBV4-2 and TRBJ1-4; D unresolved. CDR1 and CDR2 (germline): LGHNA, YNFKEQ. The CDR3 is 14 residues long. The V end was cut by 1 base, the J end by 0 bases, with 3 bases between. The CDR3 DNA is TGTGCCAGCAGCCAAGGTCCAACTAATGAAAAACTGTTTTTT. Translated: CASSQGPTNEKLFF.

This sequence joins TRBV5-7 and TRBJ1-2; D is possibly TRBD1 (6 bases). TRBV5-7 is an ORF; its function is uncertain. V gave up 3 bases and J gave up 5 bases, with 26 bases separating them. CDR3 size: 18 residues. The CDR3 protein is CASSSWGAGFLSRYGYTF. The CDR3 bases are TGTGCCAGCAGCTCCTGGGGGGCAGGGTTTCTTTCTAGGTATGGCTACACCTTC.